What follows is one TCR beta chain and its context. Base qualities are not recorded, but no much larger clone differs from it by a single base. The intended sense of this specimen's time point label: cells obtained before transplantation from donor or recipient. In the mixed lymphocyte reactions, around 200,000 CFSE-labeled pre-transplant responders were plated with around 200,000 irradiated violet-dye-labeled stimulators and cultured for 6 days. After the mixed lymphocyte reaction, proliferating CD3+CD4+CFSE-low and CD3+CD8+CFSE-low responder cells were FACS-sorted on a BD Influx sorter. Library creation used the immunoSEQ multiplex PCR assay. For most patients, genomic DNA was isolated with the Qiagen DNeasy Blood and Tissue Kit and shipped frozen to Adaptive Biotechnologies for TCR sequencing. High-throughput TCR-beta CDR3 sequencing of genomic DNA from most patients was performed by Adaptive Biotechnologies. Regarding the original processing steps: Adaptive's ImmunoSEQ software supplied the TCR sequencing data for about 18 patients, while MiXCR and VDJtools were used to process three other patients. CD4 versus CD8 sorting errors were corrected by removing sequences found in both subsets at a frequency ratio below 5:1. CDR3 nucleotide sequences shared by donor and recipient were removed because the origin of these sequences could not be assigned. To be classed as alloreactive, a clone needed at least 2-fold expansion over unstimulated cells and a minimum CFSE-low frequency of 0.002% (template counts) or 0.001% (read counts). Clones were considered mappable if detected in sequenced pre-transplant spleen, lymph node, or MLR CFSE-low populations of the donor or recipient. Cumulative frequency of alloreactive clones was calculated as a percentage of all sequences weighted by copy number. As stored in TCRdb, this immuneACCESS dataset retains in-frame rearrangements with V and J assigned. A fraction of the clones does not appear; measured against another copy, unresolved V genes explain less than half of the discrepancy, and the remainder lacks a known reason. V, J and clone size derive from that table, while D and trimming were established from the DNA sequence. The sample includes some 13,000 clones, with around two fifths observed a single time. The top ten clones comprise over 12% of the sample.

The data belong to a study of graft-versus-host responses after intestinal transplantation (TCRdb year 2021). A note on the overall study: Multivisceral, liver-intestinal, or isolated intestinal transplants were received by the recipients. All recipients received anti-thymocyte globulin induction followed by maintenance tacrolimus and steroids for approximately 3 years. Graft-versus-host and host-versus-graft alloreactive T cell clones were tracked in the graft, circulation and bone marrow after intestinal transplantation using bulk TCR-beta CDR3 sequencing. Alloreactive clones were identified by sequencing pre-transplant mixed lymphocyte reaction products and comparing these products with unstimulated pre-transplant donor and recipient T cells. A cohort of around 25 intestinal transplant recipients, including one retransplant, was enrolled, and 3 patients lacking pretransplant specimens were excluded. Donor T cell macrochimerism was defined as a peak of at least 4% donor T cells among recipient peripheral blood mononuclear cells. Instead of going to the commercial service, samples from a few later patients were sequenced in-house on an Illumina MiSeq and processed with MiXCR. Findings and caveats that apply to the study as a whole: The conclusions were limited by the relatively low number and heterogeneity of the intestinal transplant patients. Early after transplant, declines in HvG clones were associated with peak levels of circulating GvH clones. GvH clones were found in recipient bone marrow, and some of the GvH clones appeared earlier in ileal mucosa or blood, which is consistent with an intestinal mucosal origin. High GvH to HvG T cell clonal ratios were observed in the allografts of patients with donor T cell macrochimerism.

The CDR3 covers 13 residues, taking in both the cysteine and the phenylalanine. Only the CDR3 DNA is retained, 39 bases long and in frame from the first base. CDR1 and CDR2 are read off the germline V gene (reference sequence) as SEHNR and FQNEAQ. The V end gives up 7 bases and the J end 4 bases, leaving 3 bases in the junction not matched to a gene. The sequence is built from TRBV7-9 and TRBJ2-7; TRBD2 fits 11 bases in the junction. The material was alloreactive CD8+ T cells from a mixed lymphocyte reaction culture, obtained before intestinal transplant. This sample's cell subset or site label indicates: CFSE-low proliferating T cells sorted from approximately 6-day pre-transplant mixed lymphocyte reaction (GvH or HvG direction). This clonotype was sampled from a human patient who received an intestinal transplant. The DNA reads TGTGCCAGCACACTAGCGGGAGAGTACGAGCAGTACTTC. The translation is CASTLAGEYEQYF.